The text below deals with one T cell receptor (beta chain). The sample belongs to a study of T cell changes during pregnancy in multiple sclerosis. Measured with immunoSEQ multiplex PCR; TCRdb has only the in-frame clones, and not every one. Of around 120,000 clones in the sample, about nine tenths are singletons; the top ten hold about 3.5%. The CDR3 is 15 amino acids. Trimming took off 1 base at V and 5 bases at J, with 15 bases between the two ends. Germline loops: CDR1 SGHAT, CDR2 FQNNGV. The source material was peripheral blood, sampled after pregnancy. The origin of this receptor is a female donor with multiple sclerosis, enrolled in a pregnancy study. The chain recombines TRBV11-2 with TRBJ2-7; D is perhaps TRBD2 (5 bases). The chain's CDR3 is CASSLGPGGLDEQYF. DNA of the CDR3: TGTGCCAGCAGCTTAGGGCCAGGAGGTTTAGACGAGCAGTACTTC.